This T cell receptor beta chain was documented in a study of blood T cell repertoires in COVID-19. Libraries were prepared by immunoSEQ multiplex PCR; TCRdb keeps only in-frame clonotypes and omits some of them. Seen here are more than 200,000 clones, about nine tenths observed once, and the top ten hold approximately 1.9%. Between the trimmed V and J ends, which lost 5 bases and 4 bases, there was a span of 11 bases. The CDR3 length is 13 residues. CDR1 is SGHTA and CDR2 is FQGTGA in the germline V gene. The clonotype originates from a woman aged 18-29 years who had recovered from COVID-19. The chain links TRBV7-3 to TRBJ1-2; no clear D gene. The specimen sequenced was PBMCs or T cells enriched from blood (not recorded which). CDR3 nucleotides: TGTGCCAGCAGCCTACGGGGTGGCTATGGCTACACCTTC. Translation: CASSLRGGYGYTF.